Listed below are T cell receptor beta chains from one sample, sequenced in a study of cytomegalovirus exposure and HLA in healthy donors. TCRdb's copy holds only in-frame clones and misses some; the assay was immunoSEQ multiplex PCR. The sample records 180,000 or so clones, approximately 89% being singletons. Sequencing was carried out using PBMCs. The source is a young man in good health and CMV-seropositive. The CDR3 runs from the conserved cysteine through the conserved F or W. D genes are given only for firm matches. Part of the rows lack a size; the others show once, few, many or a class for expanded clones.

abundance	d_gene	v_gene	j_gene	CDR3aa	CDR3nt
.	TRBD1	TRBV15	TRBJ2-7	CASARDRTYEQYF	TGTGCCAGCGCCCGGGACAGGACATACGAGCAGTACTTC
.	.	TRBV2	TRBJ2-7	CASRWELAGEQYF	TGTGCCAGCAGGTGGGAGTTGGCCGGGGAGCAGTACTTC
.	.	TRBV11-2	TRBJ2-7	CASSTPRLGLYEQYF	TGTGCCAGCAGCACCCCACGTTTAGGCCTTTACGAGCAGTACTTC
.	.	TRBV2	TRBJ2-3	CASTGGSDTQYF	TGTGCCAGCACTGGGGGTTCAGATACGCAGTATTTT
.	.	TRBV25-1	TRBJ2-3	CASSEWKTDTQYF	TGTGCCAGCAGTGAATGGAAGACAGATACGCAGTATTTT
.	.	TRBV18	TRBJ2-1	CASSPGPSSSYNEQFF	TGTGCCAGCTCACCTGGACCGTCGAGCTCCTACAATGAGCAGTTCTTC
.	.	TRBV15	TRBJ1-5	CATSRSNQPQHF	TGTGCCACCAGCAGGAGCAATCAGCCCCAGCATTTT
.	TRBD1	TRBV5-1	TRBJ2-2	CASSIPGQGGAGELFF	TGCGCCAGCAGCATTCCGGGACAGGGAGGCGCCGGGGAGCTGTTTTTT
.	.	TRBV7-8	TRBJ1-5	CASSFHRDISNQPQHF	TGTGCCAGCAGCTTTCACCGGGACATTAGCAATCAGCCCCAGCATTTT
.	.	TRBV4-3	TRBJ1-2	CASSQGTSNYGYTF	TGCGCCAGCAGCCAAGGGACATCTAACTATGGCTACACCTTC
once	TRBD2	TRBV15	TRBJ2-1	CATSRTSGYNEQFF	TGTGCCACCAGCAGAACTAGCGGGTACAATGAGCAGTTCTTC
.	TRBD2	TRBV6-5	TRBJ2-7	CASSYSASGGQYEQYF	TGTGCCAGCAGTTACTCTGCTAGCGGGGGGCAATACGAGCAGTACTTC
.	.	TRBV6-4	TRBJ2-2	CASSAEAVYSGELFF	TGTGCCAGCAGTGCAGAGGCAGTTTACTCCGGGGAGCTGTTTTTT
few	.	TRBV11-2	TRBJ2-7	CASSLEVGAYEQYF	TGTGCCAGCAGCTTAGAAGTGGGTGCCTACGAGCAGTACTTC
.	.	TRBV30	TRBJ2-7	CAWSRGGLSYEQYF	TGTGCCTGGAGTAGGGGGGGACTCTCCTACGAGCAGTACTTC
.	.	TRBV29-1	TRBJ1-1	CSVEWGTKAFF	TGCAGCGTTGAATGGGGGACGAAAGCTTTCTTT
.	.	TRBV2	TRBJ2-4	CASSERASLAKNIQYF	TGTGCCAGCAGTGAAAGAGCTAGCCTAGCCAAAAACATTCAGTACTTC
.	.	TRBV29-1	TRBJ2-5	CSVEFGETQYF	TGCAGCGTTGAATTTGGGGAGACCCAGTACTTC
.	TRBD2	TRBV7-2	TRBJ2-1	CASSSIGTSGRGVGNEQFF	TGTGCCAGCAGCTCAATCGGGACTAGCGGGAGAGGGGTGGGCAATGAGCAGTTCTTC
.	.	TRBV7-8	TRBJ2-7	CASSPQGRTFYEQYF	TGTGCCAGCAGCCCCCAGGGTAGGACTTTTTACGAGCAGTACTTC
.	TRBD1	TRBV4-3	TRBJ2-7	CASSQSGTGETYEQYF	TGCGCCAGCAGCCAGTCCGGGACAGGGGAGACCTACGAGCAGTACTTC
.	.	TRBV7-9	TRBJ2-1	CASSLPGVSYNEQFF	TGTGCCAGCAGCCTGCCAGGGGTATCCTACAATGAGCAGTTCTTC
.	.	TRBV5-3	TRBJ1-6	CARRSTGGSPLHF	TGTGCCAGGCGGTCCACCGGGGGTTCACCCCTCCACTTT
.	TRBD1	TRBV6-6	TRBJ2-5	CASSYGQDRFQETQYF	TGTGCCAGCAGTTACGGACAGGACAGGTTCCAAGAGACCCAGTACTTC
.	.	TRBV27	TRBJ2-1	CASSPLKSRYEQFF	TGTGCCAGCAGCCCACTGAAAAGTAGGTATGAGCAGTTCTTC
.	TRBD1	TRBV29-1	TRBJ2-2	CSARTGGAGELFF	TGCAGCGCACGGACAGGGGGGGCCGGGGAGCTGTTTTTT
.	TRBD2	TRBV5-4	TRBJ2-5	CASSLGLARGKRETQYF	TGTGCCAGCAGCTTAGGACTAGCGAGGGGGAAGCGAGAGACCCAGTACTTC
.	.	TRBV15	TRBJ1-5	CATSTGTRGGQPQHF	TGTGCCACCAGCACCGGGACAAGAGGAGGTCAGCCCCAGCATTTT
.	TRBD2	TRBV27	TRBJ2-1	CASSQATSGSSYNEQFF	TGTGCCAGCAGTCAGGCGACTAGCGGGTCCTCCTACAATGAGCAGTTCTTC
few	.	TRBV14	TRBJ2-2	CASSQEAHTGELFF	TGTGCCAGCAGCCAAGAAGCCCACACCGGGGAGCTGTTTTTT
.	.	TRBV30	TRBJ2-7	CAWSGAYEQYF	TGTGCCTGGAGTGGGGCCTACGAGCAGTACTTC
.	TRBD2	TRBV2	TRBJ2-1	CATLPGLAATNEQFF	TGTGCCACCCTTCCGGGACTAGCGGCGACCAATGAGCAGTTCTTC
.	TRBD1	TRBV6-4	TRBJ2-1	CASSEMGQGTYNEQFF	TGTGCCAGCAGTGAGATGGGACAGGGGACCTACAATGAGCAGTTCTTC
.	.	TRBV5-1	TRBJ2-1	CASSSLPRSDEQFF	TGCGCCAGCAGCTCATTACCACGGTCTGATGAGCAGTTCTTC
.	.	TRBV19	TRBJ1-5	CASSSGQVGNQPQHF	TGTGCCAGTAGCTCTGGGCAGGTTGGCAATCAGCCCCAGCATTTT
.	.	TRBV5-1	TRBJ1-1	CASSTSRGNTEAFF	TGCGCCAGCAGCACAAGCCGAGGGAACACTGAAGCTTTCTTT
once	.	TRBV19	TRBJ1-2	CASSRQGNYGYTF	TGTGCCAGTAGTCGCCAGGGTAACTATGGCTACACCTTC
.	.	TRBV7-2	TRBJ2-7	CASDSGTYEQYF	TGTGCCAGCGACTCCGGGACCTACGAGCAGTACTTC
.	.	TRBV7-2	TRBJ1-1	CASSSGRAPEAFF	TGTGCCAGCAGCTCTGGACGCGCCCCTGAAGCTTTCTTT
.	.	TRBV5-1	TRBJ2-7	CASSAAGAFSEQYF	TGCGCCAGCAGCGCGGCAGGAGCATTTAGCGAGCAGTACTTC
.	.	TRBV7-6	TRBJ1-1	CASSQGNTEAFF	TGTGCCAGCAGCCAAGGGAACACTGAAGCTTTCTTT
.	.	TRBV9	TRBJ2-1	CASSVGASEILNNEQFF	TGTGCCAGCAGCGTAGGGGCTAGCGAGATTCTTAACAATGAGCAGTTCTTC
.	TRBD1	TRBV6-5	TRBJ2-1	CASSYYRGNEQFF	TGTGCCAGCAGTTACTACAGGGGCAATGAGCAGTTCTTC
.	.	TRBV5-1	TRBJ2-7	CASSVLRAGEQYF	TGCGCCAGCAGCGTACTGCGGGCGGGCGAGCAGTACTTC
.	TRBD1	TRBV28	TRBJ2-2	CASTTPGQGAYTGELFF	TGTGCCAGCACCACCCCTGGGCAGGGGGCTTACACCGGGGAGCTGTTTTTT
.	.	TRBV11-1	TRBJ2-4	CASSHFQAKNIQYF	TGTGCCAGCAGCCATTTTCAGGCCAAAAACATTCAGTACTTC
.	.	TRBV6-5	TRBJ1-4	CASSYSSRGHEKLFF	TGTGCCAGCAGTTACTCGAGCAGGGGCCATGAAAAACTGTTTTTT
.	TRBD1	TRBV9	TRBJ1-2	CASSETGTLYGYTF	TGTGCCAGCAGCGAGACAGGGACCCTCTATGGCTACACCTTC
.	TRBD1	TRBV11-3	TRBJ2-5	CASSLGAGGLQETQYF	TGTGCCAGCAGCTTAGGCGCAGGGGGCCTTCAAGAGACCCAGTACTTC